This T cell receptor (beta chain) originates from a study of early T cells in non-severe SARS-CoV-2 infection. TCRdb used MiXCR to reprocess the 5' RACE reads, holding one entry per CDR3 protein. The sample includes fewer than 85,000 distinct CDR3 sequences, more than 12% of them seen just once. The CDR3 sequence is 13 residues long. In germline, CDR1 is DFQATT, CDR2 SNEGSKA (reference sequence). Trimming removed 5 bases at V and 2 bases at J, with 13 bases between. The chain combines TRBV20-1 with TRBJ2-7, with D uncertain. The sequence derives from an adult who was a healthcare worker with PCR-confirmed SARS-CoV-2 infection or an uninfected control (not recorded which). Sequences were derived from whole blood, sampled at baseline. Here the CDR3 reads CSAASPGPYEQYF. In DNA form, the CDR3 reads TGCAGTGCTGCGTCCCCGGGTCCCTACGAGCAGTACTTC.